This T cell receptor (beta chain) comes out of a study of human T cells and chemical hapten exposure (dated by TCRdb to about 2021). Concerning the study at large: For sensitization, 2% DPC in acetone was applied to a roughly 2 cm by roughly 2 cm area of upper inner arm skin. Patch testing was performed on the upper back with Finn chambers containing 0.01% DPC, and the patch tests were scored after 6 days according to International Contact Dermatitis Research Group standards. Libraries were combined into a pool for sequencing, and differences in TCR yield between samples came mainly from small differences in library volumes within the pool. Throughout the study period of about 23 weeks, patients also received therapeutic DPC doses to the scalp every week. The patient cohort, mostly female, included alopecia areata with under or over 50% scalp involvement, alopecia totalis and alopecia universalis. Blood samples were taken from patients before sensitization (week 0) and at 2, 6 and about 24 weeks after DPC sensitization. For TCR sequencing, blood came from approximately 29 alopecia patients at anywhere from one to four time points (pre-sensitization, 2, 6 and 24 weeks). This study followed changes in the peripheral blood TCR repertoire in vivo during primary and secondary sensitization of alopecia patients to the hapten diphenylcyclopropenone (DPC).

In the case of this clonotype: Its antigen is currently not known. No base qualities exist here, and no much larger clone lies one base off it.

The cysteine opens and the phenylalanine closes a CDR3 of 13 amino acids. Left in the record is the CDR3 DNA by itself, 39 bases read in frame from the first base. At the junction V is shortened by 2 bases and J by 9 bases, with 11 bases in between. Broader findings and caveats from the paper: DPC sensitization did not change how many TCRs were above 1 in 1000 frequency, and no evidence was found of alterations in global repertoire structure. Alopecia, a presumed autoimmune disease, was present in all patients, so the immune response of the patients might differ from that of healthy individuals. Significantly more large CDR3 similarity clusters were formed by expanded TCRs than by pre-sensitization or healthy control sets, consistent with antigen-driven responses. After repeated subsampling, the strength of the expansion versus patch-test correlation and the threshold at which it became significant changed. The number of PT1 expanded TCRs positively correlated with patch test score, significant at thresholds 8, 16 and 32 but not 4.

The time point tag for this specimen amounts to: pre-sensitization, week 0. The sample's treatment or condition label, decoded: therapeutic diphenylcyclopropenone sensitization with weekly scalp DPC. Blood at each patch-test visit was drawn before the patch test was applied. Patients were considered eligible if aged 18 to 70, diagnosed with alopecia and deemed suitable for DPC therapy, and patients were excluded if pregnant. Total RNA was extracted from unfractionated whole blood that had been collected in Tempus Blood RNA tubes. The library was generated by RACE. Sequenced using a NextSeq 500. During library preparation, unique molecular identifiers were attached to individual cDNA molecules so that TCRs could be counted quantitatively and reproducibly. Each blood RNA sample was used to sequence both TCR alpha and TCR beta chains. On the authors' methods: Samples had a median of approximately 93,000 TCRs, with a range from about 23,224 to 750,000. The Decombinator software suite was used to annotate V, J and CDR3 in the TCR reads. To make PS versus PT1 abundance plots, every sample was subsampled to the same number of TCRs (28,000). Expanded TCRs were defined as absent before sensitization and observed at least eight times at the 2-week time point. Through fastp at Q25 and MiXCR, TCRdb rebuilt clones from the public reads, retaining in-frame beta chains. Entries are consolidated by CDR3 protein sequence, retaining the most common genes and DNA. The V and J calls and clone size are TCRdb's, not the authors'. The sample contains some 74,000 distinct CDR3 sequences, 14% of them found a single time. Clones ranked in the top ten supply about 4.9% of the sample.

The receptor comes from a woman aged 45 to 65 with alopecia areata. Some clones in this sample may be carry-over from other donors' samples. Material: whole blood, obtained in connection with sensitization to the hapten diphenylcyclopropenone (DPC). In this chain, TRBV12-3 or TRBV12-4 is recombined with TRBJ2-1; the D gene is unclear. The base sequence is TGTGCCAGCAGTTTATCGGAGAAGCTTGAGCAGTTCTTC. This codes for CASSLSEKLEQFF.